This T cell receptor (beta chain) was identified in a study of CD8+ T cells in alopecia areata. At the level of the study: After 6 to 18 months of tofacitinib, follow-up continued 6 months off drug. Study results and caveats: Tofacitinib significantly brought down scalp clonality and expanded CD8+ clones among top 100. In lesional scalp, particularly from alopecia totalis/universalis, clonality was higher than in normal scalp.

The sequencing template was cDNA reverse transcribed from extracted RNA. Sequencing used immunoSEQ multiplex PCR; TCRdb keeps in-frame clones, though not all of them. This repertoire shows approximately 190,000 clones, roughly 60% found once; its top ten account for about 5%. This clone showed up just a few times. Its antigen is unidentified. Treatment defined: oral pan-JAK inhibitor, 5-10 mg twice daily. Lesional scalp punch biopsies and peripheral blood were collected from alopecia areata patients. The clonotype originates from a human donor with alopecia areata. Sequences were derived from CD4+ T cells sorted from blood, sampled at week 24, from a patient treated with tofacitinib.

DNA for the CDR3: TGTGCCAGCAGCACCCCCACACAGCGGGCTAGCACAGATACGCAGTATTTT. This encodes CASSTPTQRASTDTQYF. V gene TRBV13 combines with J gene TRBJ2-3, with D possibly TRBD2 on 6 matching bases. Between the trimmed V and J ends, which lost 5 bases and 0 bases, there was a span of 18 bases. CDR1 is PRHDT and CDR2 is FYEKMQ in the germline V gene (reference sequence). The CDR3 spans 17 residues.